Included here is one T cell receptor (beta chain) sequence, with context. As yet, its antigen is unknown. The entry originates in a study of regulatory T cells in long-lasting Graves disease. General observations from the study: Public clonotype sharing was higher in persistent than newly diagnosed patients. Persistent disease showed a preference for TRBV28, TRBJ1-2 and TRBJ2-5.

The junction had 5 bases not matched to a gene; V was cut back by 9 bases and J by 4 bases. CDR1 SNHLY and CDR2 FYNNEI come from the germline V gene. The CDR3 has 13 residues. Time point described: persistent/refractory GD, antithyroid drugs over 5 years with positive TRAb. Extracted PBMC RNA gave rise to the TCR library. Staff drew about 10 milliliters of peripheral blood into EDTA tubes. Construction of TCR beta libraries relied on iRepertoire HTBI primers and on Arm-PCR targeting CDR3 regions. In TCRdb, the multiplex PCR reads were re-called with MiXCR into one record per CDR3 protein. The sample contains a few hundred thousand distinct CDR3 sequences, about 22% of which appear only once.

Sequenced here: peripheral blood mononuclear cells (PBMCs), sampled when the disease was refractory, from a patient treated with antithyroid drugs. This chain uses TRBV2 with TRBJ1-1, with 10 bases that match TRBD1. This TCR was recovered from a female donor with Graves disease. Here the CDR3 DNA reads TGTGCCAGAGGACAGGGGGAGACCACTGAAGCTTTCTTT. Its translation: CARGQGETTEAFF.